The source of this T cell receptor beta chain is a study of blood T cell repertoires in COVID-19. In germline, CDR1 is MNHEY, CDR2 SMNVEV (reference sequence). V shed 5 bases and J 2 bases; nucleotides not matched to a gene: 10. The CDR3 has 17 residues. Repertoires were generated with immunoSEQ multiplex PCR, while TCRdb's copy carries only in-frame clones and drops some. The sample holds 98,000 or so clones, roughly 90% seen once. This chain joins TRBV27 and TRBJ2-3; TRBD2 aligns across 10 bases. The sequenced sample was peripheral blood. The origin of this receptor is a human donor in a cohort sampled during active COVID-19. The CDR3 bases are TGTGCCAGCAGTACCCCTGGAGCGGGAGGGCTCACAGATACGCAGTATTTT. Translating gives CASSTPGAGGLTDTQYF.